The 10 T cell receptor beta chains listed next were all sequenced from one sample in a study of blood T cells in healthy people across ages. PCR was performed a second time for about 6 to 11 cycles using a sample-barcoded 5' primer and a J-beta primer mix. TCRdb processed the 5' RACE reads anew with MiXCR; each CDR3 protein has one entry. The table has over 1.5 million distinct CDR3 sequences, less than 50% seen once. Sequencing used blood. The receptors stem from a woman aged 40-49 years in good health.

This clonotype was seen a handful of times. V gene TRBV20-1 combines with J gene TRBJ2-5; possibly TRBD1 for D (5 bases). Trimming cost V 5 bases and J 2 bases, with 15 bases left between them. This CDR3 contains 14 residues. From germline, CDR1 is DFQATT and CDR2 SNEGSKA (reference sequence). The CDR3 protein is CSAPLTRGQETQYF. The CDR3 DNA reads as TGCAGTGCTCCCCTGACAAGGGGTCAAGAGACCCAGTACTTC.

The chain links TRBV18 to TRBJ1-5; D may be TRBD1 (5 bases). This CDR3 is 14 amino acids long. Germline V lookup: CDR1 KGHSH, CDR2 LQKENI. The V and J ends lost 2 bases and 7 bases respectively, with 12 bases between them. The CDR3 is CASSPEGRIQPQHF. CDR3 in DNA: TGTGCCAGCTCACCAGAGGGGAGAATCCAGCCCCAGCATTTT.

This clonotype has more than one count but fewer than ten. V and J are TRBV28 and TRBJ2-3; D remains ambiguous. This CDR3 comprises 14 residues. The V end lost 6 bases, the J end lost 3 bases, and 13 bases lay between the germline ends. Germline V CDR1 and CDR2: MDHEN, SYDVKM. In nucleotides, the CDR3 is TGTGCCAGCAGGCTTCCAAGGGTAACAGATACGCAGTATTTT. The encoded protein is CASRLPRVTDTQYF.

The DNA for the CDR3 is TGCGCCAGCAGCTTGGTACTAGGCAGGGGAGCGTCTGGGGCCAACGTCCTGACTTTC. It codes for CASSLVLGRGASGANVLTF. The V call is TRBV5-1, the J call TRBJ2-6, with a weak D call TRBD1 (6 bases). The CDR3 length is 19 residues. Germline values: CDR1 SGHRS, CDR2 YFSETQ. The V gene lost 0 bases and the J gene lost 1 base, with 17 bases spanning the gap.

V is TRBV6-2 or TRBV6-3 and J is TRBJ1-5; weak D call: TRBD1 (5 bases). Germline-derived CDR1 and CDR2 are MNHEY and SVGEGT. The CDR3 length is 15 residues. The V and J ends lost 0 bases and 5 bases respectively, with 11 bases between them. For the CDR3, the DNA is TGTGCCAGCAGTTACTCAAAGGGGTTCCATCAGCCCCAGCATTTT. Encoded protein: CASSYSKGFHQPQHF.

In its sample, this clonotype was seen a few times. V and J are TRBV21-1 and TRBJ2-7; TRBD2, the table's D call, was not compared with the DNA. TRBV21-1 is assigned pseudogene status. CDR3 length: 17 amino acids. The CDR3: CASSPNSAGGSSYEQYF. CDR3 DNA sequence: TGTGCCAGCAGCCCAAACAGTGCGGGGGGAAGCTCCTACGAGCAGTACTTC.

Note on this clonotype: The junction and the germline gene differ at one end; a read error may be behind it. This sequence joins TRBV12-3 or TRBV12-4 and TRBJ2-1, with D perhaps matching TRBD2 (5 bases). The CDR3 spans 16 residues. CDR3 in amino acids: CASSSREAPSRNGQFF. The CDR3 DNA reads TGTGCCAGCAGTTCCCGGGAAGCCCCCTCCCGGAATGGGCAGTTCTTC.

The CDR3 is CASTSSWSETQYF. As DNA, the CDR3 is TGTGCCAGCACCTCCTCATGGAGTGAGACCCAGTACTTC. V is TRBV7-2 and J is TRBJ2-5; D remains ambiguous. V lost 7 bases and J lost 5, with 14 bases in between. The CDR3 has 13 residues. CDR1 and CDR2 (germline): SGHTA, FQGNSA.

The V gene is TRBV29-1, the J gene TRBJ2-1; 8 bases fit TRBD2. Trimming removed 4 bases from V and 4 bases from J; junction bases left unmatched: 6. The V gene's germline CDR1 is SQVTM and CDR2 ANQGSEA. This CDR3 comprises 14 residues. In DNA form, the CDR3 reads TGCAGCGTTGTTGGACTAGCCCCTTACAATGAGCAGTTCTTC. It codes for CSVVGLAPYNEQFF.

In this sample, this clonotype turned up once. The V and J genes are TRBV2 and TRBJ1-1, with 9 bases matching TRBD1. This CDR3 contains 15 residues. The V and J ends lost 5 bases and 5 bases, in that order; junction bases with no gene match: 9. CDR1 and CDR2 (germline): SNHLY, FYNNEI. CDR3 protein: CASSTTGGRRTEAFF. CDR3 in DNA: TGTGCCAGCAGTACCACAGGGGGCAGGAGGACTGAAGCTTTCTTT.